This T cell receptor (beta chain) derives from a study of T-cell memory formation after mild COVID-19. Study conclusions and caveats: Later expanders leaned CD4+, whereas clones that contracted between day 15 and 85 were balanced CD4/CD8. Shrinking CD4+ clones were chiefly CM and EM; CD8+ ones were chiefly EMRA. Certain responding clones were present in pre-infection memory, suggesting participation of cross-reactive memory.

5'RACE primed at constant segments yielded TCR alpha and TCR beta cDNA libraries bearing sample barcodes and UMIs. TCRdb reprocessed the 5' RACE reads via MiXCR and lists one record per CDR3 protein. The sample records approximately 150,000 distinct CDR3 sequences, 5.5% to 7% being singletons. The CDR3 length is 16 residues. As regards this clonotype: The target antigen is unknown. A much larger clone differs by one base, so this may be a read error.

The chain uses TRBV12-3 or TRBV12-4 and TRBJ2-1; 11 bases line up with TRBD2. Sequenced: PBMCs or a T cell subset sorted from them (not recorded which). The receptor's source is an adult woman who had mild COVID-19 (a few samples of this study predate the infection). Cell type and time point are not known. This chain's CDR3 is CDSSPPRTSGYNEQFF. In nucleotides, the CDR3 is TGTGACAGCAGCCCCCCGCGGACTAGCGGGTACAATGAGCAGTTCTTC.